The present T cell receptor (beta chain) was sequenced within a study of cytomegalovirus exposure and HLA in healthy donors. The study's findings and limits: Later work found most CMV-associated TCR beta chains apparently HLA-restricted. Most observed TCR sequences were rare, whereas some public TCRs were detected in many donors.

The PCR made use of 60 Vbeta and 13 Jbeta primers. Profiling relied on immunoSEQ multiplex PCR, and the TCRdb table lists in-frame clones only, not all of them. In the table there are 250,000 or so clones, 80% to 95% of which are singletons. The germline CDR1 and CDR2 sequences are MNHNS and SASEGT. This CDR3 contains 12 residues. Unmatched junction bases numbered 9, after V lost 10 bases and J lost 7 bases. For this clone: Its antigen is not identified.

The TCR sequence derives from a girl between 2 and 10 years old in good health and CMV-seronegative. This chain joins TRBV6-1 and TRBJ1-2; TRBD1 aligns across 7 bases. The sequencing sample was made of PBMCs. CDR3 loop: CATRQGFGGYTF. In nucleotides, the CDR3 is TGTGCCACACGACAGGGTTTCGGTGGCTACACCTTC.